Listed below are T cell receptor beta chains from one sample, sequenced in a study of cytomegalovirus exposure and HLA in healthy donors. The method was immunoSEQ multiplex PCR; TCRdb's version includes in-frame clones alone and lacks a portion of them. The table shows roughly 120,000 clones, with about four fifths occurring only once. Sequencing input: PBMCs. Receptors originate from a man younger than 40 in good health and CMV-seropositive. The CDR3 runs from the conserved cysteine through the conserved F or W. Each record gives: D gene, clone size, J gene, V gene, CDR3 protein, CDR3 DNA. The D gene is left open where the match is weak. Rows may omit the clone size; those that give it use once, few, many or a size class.

TRBD2,few,TRBJ2-3,TRBV7-3,CASSLTASGGAVGTDTQYF,TGTGCCAGCAGCTTAACGGCGAGCGGGGGGGCCGTCGGCACAGATACGCAGTATTTT
TRBD2,NA,TRBJ2-3,TRBV13,CASSETSGSRADTQYF,TGTGCCAGCAGCGAAACTAGCGGGAGCCGCGCAGATACGCAGTATTTT
NA,NA,TRBJ1-4,TRBV5-1,CASSLQSNEKLFF,TGCGCCAGCAGCTTACAGTCTAATGAAAAACTGTTTTTT
TRBD2,NA,TRBJ2-7,TRBV19,CASSIIAGGYYEQYF,TGTGCCAGTAGTATAATCGCGGGGGGCTACTACGAGCAGTACTTC
TRBD1,NA,TRBJ1-2,TRBV7-2,CASSLQGGAANYGYTF,TGTGCCAGCAGCTTGCAGGGGGGCGCCGCTAACTATGGCTACACCTTC
TRBD2,NA,TRBJ2-3,TRBV7-6,CASSFSGGPTDTQYF,TGTGCCAGCAGCTTTAGCGGGGGGCCCACAGATACGCAGTATTTT
TRBD1,NA,TRBJ1-5,TRBV9,CASSPRQGSQPQHF,TGTGCCAGCAGCCCCCGACAGGGGTCTCAGCCCCAGCATTTT
NA,NA,TRBJ2-6,TRBV5-4,CASFRPGQLYSGANVLTF,TGTGCCAGCTTTAGACCGGGACAACTGTACTCTGGGGCCAACGTCCTGACTTTC
NA,NA,TRBJ1-4,TRBV10-3,CAISESRVNEKLFF,TGTGCCATCAGTGAGTCCAGGGTCAATGAAAAACTGTTTTTT
NA,NA,TRBJ1-6,TRBV6-6,CASRHRTYNSPLHF,TGTGCCAGCAGGCACAGGACCTATAATTCACCCCTCCACTTT
TRBD1,NA,TRBJ2-7,TRBV30,CAWSVRQGYYEQYF,TGTGCCTGGAGTGTACGACAGGGTTACTACGAGCAGTACTTC
TRBD2,NA,TRBJ2-3,TRBV18,CASSLGGGRTDTQYF,TGTGCCAGCTCTCTCGGGGGGGGACGCACAGATACGCAGTATTTT
TRBD2,NA,TRBJ2-1,TRBV7-9,CSSSLSSGGLYNEQFF,TGTTCCAGCAGCTTGAGCAGCGGGGGCCTCTACAATGAACAGTTCTTC
NA,once,TRBJ1-1,TRBV19,CASSIDQGKLTEAFF,TGTGCCAGTAGTATAGATCAGGGAAAGTTAACTGAAGCTTTCTTT
TRBD1,NA,TRBJ1-2,TRBV7-8,CASSPNRGEGYGYTF,TGTGCCAGCAGTCCAAACAGGGGGGAGGGCTATGGCTACACCTTC
TRBD2,NA,TRBJ2-2,TRBV7-6,CASSLGTSGSNTGELFF,TGTGCCAGCAGCTTAGGGACTAGCGGGAGTAACACCGGGGAGCTGTTTTTT
NA,NA,TRBJ2-4,TRBV19,CASSIQGDRQYF,TGTGCCAGTAGTATACAGGGTGACCGGCAGTACTTC
NA,few,TRBJ1-5,TRBV6-5,CASSHDSNSNQPQHF,TGTGCCAGCAGTCATGACAGTAATAGCAATCAGCCCCAGCATTTT
TRBD1,NA,TRBJ2-1,TRBV14,CASSPLTGNYNEQFF,TGTGCCAGCAGCCCTTTGACAGGGAACTACAATGAGCAGTTCTTC
TRBD1,NA,TRBJ2-7,TRBV4-1,CASSQAPGQGGVVAYEQYF,TGCGCCAGCAGCCAAGCCCCGGGACAGGGCGGAGTAGTTGCCTACGAGCAGTACTTC
TRBD2,NA,TRBJ2-2,TRBV5-1,CARPLLASESYRGAVF,TGCGCCAGACCACTACTAGCGTCAGAAAGTTACCGGGGAGCTGTTTTT
TRBD2,NA,TRBJ2-2,TRBV7-6,CASSLSSGGMNTGELFF,TGTGCCAGCAGCCTATCTAGCGGGGGGATGAACACCGGGGAGCTGTTTTTT
NA,NA,TRBJ1-1,TRBV7-9,CSSSLVSGMNTEAFF,TGTTCCAGCAGCTTAGTATCAGGGATGAACACTGAAGCTTTCTTT
TRBD2,NA,TRBJ2-2,TRBV9,CASSPGLAGVNTGELFF,TGTGCCAGCAGCCCCGGACTAGCGGGGGTGAACACCGGGGAGCTGTTTTTT
NA,NA,TRBJ1-5,TRBV2,CASNSNPFQPQHF,TGTGCCAGCAACTCCAACCCTTTTCAGCCCCAGCATTTT
TRBD1,few,TRBJ2-7,TRBV13,CASSSDRDEQYF,TGTGCCAGCAGCTCAGACAGGGACGAGCAGTACTTC
TRBD2,few,TRBJ2-5,TRBV6-1,CASSESWVAGLQETQYF,TGTGCCAGCAGTGAAAGTTGGGTAGCGGGACTCCAAGAGACCCAGTACTTC
TRBD1,NA,TRBJ2-7,TRBV7-2,CASSARQGSPYEQYF,TGTGCCAGCAGCGCCCGACAGGGGTCTCCCTACGAGCAGTACTTC
TRBD2,NA,TRBJ2-2,TRBV25-1,CASSEGLAGGPSTGELFF,TGTGCCAGCAGTGAGGGACTAGCGGGAGGGCCAAGCACCGGGGAGCTGTTTTTT
NA,NA,TRBJ1-2,TRBV2,CASSDTHAGGYTF,TGTGCCAGCAGTGATACTCATGCGGGGGGCTACACCTTC
NA,NA,TRBJ1-1,TRBV28,CASSHRKGDWNTEAFF,TGTGCCAGCAGTCATCGGAAGGGAGATTGGAACACTGAAGCTTTCTTT
NA,NA,TRBJ2-7,TRBV30,CAWSLTAISYEQYF,TGTGCCTGGAGTCTGACAGCAATCTCCTACGAGCAGTACTTC
NA,NA,TRBJ1-1,TRBV7-2,CASLSPYREGTEAFF,TGTGCCAGCCTCTCCCCTTACAGGGAGGGAACTGAAGCTTTCTTT
TRBD1,once,TRBJ1-2,TRBV6-5,CASSLTGELYGYTF,TGTGCCAGCAGCCTGACAGGGGAGCTCTATGGCTACACCTTC
TRBD1,NA,TRBJ1-5,TRBV18,CASSLQTGYNQPQHF,TGTGCCAGCTCCCTCCAGACAGGGTACAATCAGCCCCAGCATTTT
NA,NA,TRBJ2-7,TRBV9,CASSPPGEYEQYF,TGTGCCAGCAGCCCTCCAGGGGAATACGAGCAGTACTTC
NA,once,TRBJ2-5,TRBV2,CASSEARQTQYF,TGTGCCAGCAGTGAAGCGCGGCAGACCCAGTACTTC
TRBD2,once,TRBJ2-7,TRBV9,CASSVGLAEYEQYF,TGTGCCAGCAGCGTGGGACTAGCGGAATACGAGCAGTACTTC
TRBD1,NA,TRBJ2-7,TRBV11-1,CASSLAPYGTGIGPYEQYF,TGTGCCAGCAGCTTAGCACCCTATGGGACAGGGATCGGTCCATACGAGCAGTACTTC
NA,NA,TRBJ2-7,TRBV7-9,CASSLGQIYEQYF,TGTGCCAGCAGCTTAGGGCAGATCTACGAGCAGTACTTC
NA,few,TRBJ1-4,TRBV5-1,CASSRLGRTNEKLFF,TGCGCCAGCAGCCGATTGGGGCGGACTAATGAAAAACTGTTTTTT
NA,NA,TRBJ2-3,TRBV5-4,CASSETGVSTDTQYF,TGTGCCAGCAGCGAGACAGGAGTCAGCACAGATACGCAGTATTTT
TRBD1,few,TRBJ2-7,TRBV15,CATSRDRGYEQYF,TGTGCCACCAGCCGGGACAGGGGATACGAGCAGTACTTC
TRBD1,NA,TRBJ1-6,TRBV6-5,CASSYKGQGGPPLHF,TGTGCCAGCAGTTACAAGGGACAGGGAGGTCCACCCCTCCACTTT
NA,NA,TRBJ1-1,TRBV19,CASSIWEGEAFF,TGTGCCAGTAGTATATGGGAGGGTGAAGCTTTCTTT
NA,NA,TRBJ1-2,TRBV4-1,CASSQDTPGYGYTF,TGCGCCAGCAGCCAAGATACCCCCGGCTATGGCTACACCTTC
NA,NA,TRBJ2-1,TRBV6-1,CASSDPNRDRSDQQFF,TGTGCCAGCAGTGATCCCAACAGGGATCGTAGCGACCAGCAGTTCTTC
TRBD1,NA,TRBJ1-2,TRBV5-1,CASSFQDRTYGYTF,TGCGCCAGCAGCTTTCAGGACAGGACCTATGGCTACACCTTC
TRBD1,NA,TRBJ1-2,TRBV30,CAWSARGQGLANYGYTF,TGTGCCTGGAGTGCCAGGGGACAGGGCTTAGCTAACTATGGCTACACCTTC